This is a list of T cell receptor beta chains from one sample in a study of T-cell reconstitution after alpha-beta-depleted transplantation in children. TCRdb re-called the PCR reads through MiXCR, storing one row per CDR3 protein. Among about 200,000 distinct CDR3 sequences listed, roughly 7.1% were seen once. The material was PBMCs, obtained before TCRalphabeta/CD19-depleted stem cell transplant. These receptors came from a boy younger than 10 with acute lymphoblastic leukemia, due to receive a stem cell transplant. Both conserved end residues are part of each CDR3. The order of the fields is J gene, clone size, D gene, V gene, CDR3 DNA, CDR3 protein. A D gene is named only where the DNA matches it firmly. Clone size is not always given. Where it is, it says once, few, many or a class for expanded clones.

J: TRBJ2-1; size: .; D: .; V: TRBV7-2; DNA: TGTGCCAGCAGCCCGGCGGCGCCCGAGCACTTCTTC; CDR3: CASSPAAPEHFF
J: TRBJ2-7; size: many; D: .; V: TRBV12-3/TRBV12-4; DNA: TGTGCCAGCAGTTTCCCGGGCATAAACGAGCAGTACTTC; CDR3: CASSFPGINEQYF
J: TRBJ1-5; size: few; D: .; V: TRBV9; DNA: TGTGCCAGCAGCGTAGGGACGGCCCCTGGGCCCCAGCATTTT; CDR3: CASSVGTAPGPQHF
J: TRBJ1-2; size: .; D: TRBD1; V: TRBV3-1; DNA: TGTGCCAGCAGCCAGAGGGACAGGAGTACTGATGGCTACACCTTC; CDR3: CASSQRDRSTDGYTF
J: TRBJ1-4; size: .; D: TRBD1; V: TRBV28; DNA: TGTGCCAGCAGTCTCCCCCGGGACAGGGAAGAAAAACTGTTTTTT; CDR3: CASSLPRDREEKLFF
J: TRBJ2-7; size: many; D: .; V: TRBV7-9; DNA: TGTGCCAGCAGCTCCCCTTCCTTCATTGAGCAGTACTTC; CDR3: CASSSPSFIEQYF
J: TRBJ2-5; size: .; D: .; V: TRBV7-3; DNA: TGTGCCAGCACTAGGGCGGAGACCCAGTACTTC; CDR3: CASTRAETQYF
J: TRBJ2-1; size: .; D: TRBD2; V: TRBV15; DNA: TGTGCCACCAGCAGCAGGACTAGCGGGATCGTCAATGAGCAGTTCTTC; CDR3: CATSSRTSGIVNEQFF
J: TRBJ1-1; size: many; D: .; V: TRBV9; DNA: TGTGCCAGCAGCGTAGGGCAGGCCCTGAACACTGAAGCTTTCTTT; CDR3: CASSVGQALNTEAFF
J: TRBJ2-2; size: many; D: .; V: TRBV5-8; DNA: TGTGCCAGCAGACCTCGTGGCGGGGAGCTGTTTTTT; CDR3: CASRPRGGELFF
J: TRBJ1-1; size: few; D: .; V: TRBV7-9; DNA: TGTGCCAGCAGCTTACGCGGATTCGGACTTCGAGTGAATGAAGCTTTCTTT; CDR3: CASSLRGFGLRVNEAFF
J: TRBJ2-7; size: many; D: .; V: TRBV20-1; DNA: TGCAGTGCTAGGGGCCGCATAACCCGGTACTACGAGCAGTACTTC; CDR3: CSARGRITRYYEQYF
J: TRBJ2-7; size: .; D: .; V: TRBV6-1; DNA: TGTGCCAGCAGTGAAGTCAGCAATAATTACGAGCAGTACTTC; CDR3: CASSEVSNNYEQYF
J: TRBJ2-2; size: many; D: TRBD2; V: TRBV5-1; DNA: TGCGCCAGCAGCCCACCGTCTAGCGGGCTCACCGGGGAGCTGTTTTTT; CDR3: CASSPPSSGLTGELFF
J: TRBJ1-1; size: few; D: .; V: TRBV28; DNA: TGTGCCAGCAGTTTTTTCGTCCGGGATAAGGAGGCTGAAGCTTTCTTT; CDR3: CASSFFVRDKEAEAFF
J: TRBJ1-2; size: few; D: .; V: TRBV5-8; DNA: TGTGCCAGTCCCGGGGAACAAGAAAACTATGGCTACACCTTC; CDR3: CASPGEQENYGYTF
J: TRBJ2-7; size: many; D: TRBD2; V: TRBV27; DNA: TGTGCCAGCAGGAGGTGGCGGGGGGTCGCCTACGAGCAGTACTTC; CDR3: CASRRWRGVAYEQYF
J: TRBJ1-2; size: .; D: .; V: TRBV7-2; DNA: TGTGCCAGCAGCCCGGGCCAGACGGGGGGCTACACCTTC; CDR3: CASSPGQTGGYTF
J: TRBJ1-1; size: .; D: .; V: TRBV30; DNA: TGTGCCTGCCAAGGGAACACTGAAGCTTTCTTT; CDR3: CACQGNTEAFF
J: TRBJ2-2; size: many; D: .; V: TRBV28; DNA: TGTGCCAGCCGTTCGGATACCGTAAGAACCGGGGAGCTGTTTTTT; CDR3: CASRSDTVRTGELFF
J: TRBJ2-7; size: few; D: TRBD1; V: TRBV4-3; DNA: TGCGCCAGCAGCCATTACCCCCGGGACAGAGACTACGAGCAGTACTTC; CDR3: CASSHYPRDRDYEQYF
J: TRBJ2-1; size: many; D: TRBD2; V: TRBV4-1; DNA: TGCGCCAGCAGCCAAGCCCGGCTAGCGGAATCCTACAATGAGCAGTTCTTC; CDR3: CASSQARLAESYNEQFF
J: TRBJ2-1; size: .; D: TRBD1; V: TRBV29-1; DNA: TGCAGCATGAGGTTAGGGGGCAGTGAGCAGTTCTTC; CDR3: CSMRLGGSEQFF
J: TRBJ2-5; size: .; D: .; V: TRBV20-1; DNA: TGCAGTGCCCAACCCGGGACGAGGGAGACCCAGTACTTC; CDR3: CSAQPGTRETQYF
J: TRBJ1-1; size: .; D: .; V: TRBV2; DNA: TGTGCCAGCAGTGTTTTGGAGGGGGAAACTGAAGCTTTCTTT; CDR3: CASSVLEGETEAFF
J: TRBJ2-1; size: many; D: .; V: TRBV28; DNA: TGTGCCAGCAGTAAGGGCCTTACCGATAAGTTCTTC; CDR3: CASSKGLTDKFF
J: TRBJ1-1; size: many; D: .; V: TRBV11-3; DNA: TGTGCCAGCAGCTACAGGGAGAACACTGAAGCTTTCTTT; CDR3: CASSYRENTEAFF
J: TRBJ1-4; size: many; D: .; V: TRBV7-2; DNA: TGTGCCAGCAGCTTCAGGGACACGTCGGAAAAACTGTTTTTT; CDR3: CASSFRDTSEKLFF
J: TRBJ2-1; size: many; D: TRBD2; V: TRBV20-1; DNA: TGCAGTGCTAGTACTACATGGACTAGCGGGCGCAACAATGAGCAGTTCTTC; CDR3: CSASTTWTSGRNNEQFF
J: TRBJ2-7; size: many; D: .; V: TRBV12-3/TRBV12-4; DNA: TGTGCCAGCAGTTTTTCGACGGTGATCTACGAGCAGTACTTC; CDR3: CASSFSTVIYEQYF
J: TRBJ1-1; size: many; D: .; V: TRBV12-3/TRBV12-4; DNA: TGTGCCAGCAGTTGGTTTTCGGAAGCTTTCTTT; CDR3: CASSWFSEAFF
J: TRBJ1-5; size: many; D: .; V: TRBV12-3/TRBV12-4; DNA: TGTGCCAGCAGTTTAGGGGGTAGCGATCAGCCCCAGCATTTT; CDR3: CASSLGGSDQPQHF
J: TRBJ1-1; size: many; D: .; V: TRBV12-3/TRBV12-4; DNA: TGTGCCAGCAGTCATGGACCGGGTGGTGAAGCTTTCTTT; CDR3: CASSHGPGGEAFF